The clone carrying this T cell receptor (beta chain) was counted at least ten times. The source of the sample is a study of early T cells in non-severe SARS-CoV-2 infection. TCRdb reprocessed the 5' RACE reads via MiXCR and lists one record per CDR3 protein. The repertoire consists of about 25,000 distinct CDR3 sequences, with 4.8% occurring once and the leading ten covering under 8%. The CDR3 has 14 amino acids. Germline V gene lookup returns CDR1 MNHNS and CDR2 SASEGT. V was clipped by 5 bases and J by 4 bases; unmatched bases: 3. The clonotype originates from an adult who was a healthcare worker with PCR-confirmed SARS-CoV-2 infection or an uninfected control (not recorded which). The sample comprised whole blood. The chain links TRBV6-1 to TRBJ1-5; 9 bases are shared with TRBD1. This chain's CDR3 is CASSKDRGNQPQHF. DNA for the CDR3: TGTGCCAGCAGTAAAGACAGGGGGAATCAGCCCCAGCATTTT.